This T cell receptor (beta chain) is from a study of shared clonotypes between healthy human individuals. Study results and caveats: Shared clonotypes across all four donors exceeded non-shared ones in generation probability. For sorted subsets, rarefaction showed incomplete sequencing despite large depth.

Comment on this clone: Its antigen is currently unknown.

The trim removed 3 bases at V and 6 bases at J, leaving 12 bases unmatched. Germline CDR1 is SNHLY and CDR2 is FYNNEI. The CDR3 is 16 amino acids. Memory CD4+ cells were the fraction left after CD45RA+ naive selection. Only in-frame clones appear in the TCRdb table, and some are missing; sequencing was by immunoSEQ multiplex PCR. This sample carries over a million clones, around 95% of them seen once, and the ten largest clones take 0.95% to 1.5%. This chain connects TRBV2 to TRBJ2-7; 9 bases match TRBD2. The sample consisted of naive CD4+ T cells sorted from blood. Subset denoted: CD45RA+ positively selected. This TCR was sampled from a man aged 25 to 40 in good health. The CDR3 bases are TGTGCCAGCAGTGACCCCCCTAGCGGGAATGGGGGCGAGCAGTACTTC. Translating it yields CASSDPPSGNGGEQYF.